This record concerns one T cell receptor beta chain sequence. Its antigen is undetermined. Clones were read by immunoSEQ multiplex PCR, and TCRdb kept only the in-frame ones, dropping some. This sample has 360,000 or so clones, with over 75% found just once. Treatment of the sample: about 20 received Ad26.COV2.S at low or high dose, single or two shots; about five received placebo; per-sample allocation not given. Samples were taken on day 63 after the first vaccine or placebo injection. An adult donor aged 18-55 years was enrolled in Boston. Vaccination employed an Ad26 vector expressing the Wuhan-strain SARS-CoV-2 spike. These data originate in a study of Ad26.COV2.S vaccination and SARS-CoV-2 variants. Study conclusions and caveats: In TCR breadth and depth analyses, total T cell responses may have been underestimated.

The sequence was obtained from a person aged 18-65 years who received the Ad26.COV2.S COVID-19 vaccine or a placebo. The source material was peripheral blood, sampled in a trial of Ad26.COV2.S vaccine versus placebo.

CDR3 bases: TGTGCCAGTAAAGCCTACTATAATTCACCCCTCCACTTT. It is translated as CASKAYYNSPLHF. The V call is TRBV19, the J call TRBJ1-6; D gene unclear. The CDR3 covers 13 residues. Trimming shortened V by 7 bases and J by 3 bases, and 7 bases separated the two germline ends. Looked up from germline, CDR1 is LNHDA and CDR2 is SQIVND (reference sequence).